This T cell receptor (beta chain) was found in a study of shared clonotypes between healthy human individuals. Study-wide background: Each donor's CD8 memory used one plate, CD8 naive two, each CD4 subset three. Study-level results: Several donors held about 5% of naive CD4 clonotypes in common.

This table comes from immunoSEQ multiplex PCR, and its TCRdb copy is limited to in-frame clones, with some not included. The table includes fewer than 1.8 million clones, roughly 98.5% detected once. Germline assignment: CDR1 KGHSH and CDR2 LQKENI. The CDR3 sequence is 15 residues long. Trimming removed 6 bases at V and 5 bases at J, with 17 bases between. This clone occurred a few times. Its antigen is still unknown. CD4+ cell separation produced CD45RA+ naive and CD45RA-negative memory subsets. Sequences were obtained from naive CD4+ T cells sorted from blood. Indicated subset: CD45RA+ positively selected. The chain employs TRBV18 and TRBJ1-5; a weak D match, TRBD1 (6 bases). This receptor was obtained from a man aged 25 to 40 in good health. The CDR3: CASSPLGGVDQPQHF. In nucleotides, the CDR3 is TGTGCCAGCTCCCCGCTCGGGGGCGTTGATCAGCCCCAGCATTTT. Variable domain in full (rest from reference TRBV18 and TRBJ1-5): NAGVMQNPRHLVRRRGQEARLRCSPMKGHSHVYWYRQLPEEGLKFMVYLQKENIIDESGMPKERFSAEFPKEGPSILRIQQVVRGDSAAYFCASSPLGGVDQPQHFGDGTRLSIL.